This T cell receptor beta chain stems from a study of T cell repertoires in cytomegalovirus infection. Study information: Peptides in the study included HLA-C-restricted and HLA-B-restricted CMV epitopes. Study findings and constraints: Predominance within the ex vivo response was attributable to HLA-C-restricted CMV-specific TCR beta clonotypes.

Germline CDR1 reads LNHDA; CDR2 reads SQIVND (reference sequence). The CDR3 totals 14 residues. With 5 bases clipped from V and 2 bases from J, the junction kept 3 bases outside the gene matches. In the case of this clonotype: Antigen specificity is unknown.

Each CDR3 protein is one row after TCRdb ran MiXCR on the reads. The sample records more than 110,000 distinct CDR3 sequences, over 30% being singletons. V is TRBV19 and J is TRBJ2-7, with 10 nucleotides matching TRBD2. This material consisted of CD8+ T cells from cultured PBMCs, taken from culture after CMV antigen stimulation. The receptor comes from a human donor in good health (CMV status not recorded). Some clones in this sample may be carry-over from other donors' samples. The CDR3 is CASSLGLAAYEQYF. In DNA, the CDR3 is TGTGCCAGTAGTCTCGGACTAGCGGCCTACGAGCAGTACTTC.